Listed below are T cell receptor beta chains from one sample, sequenced in a study of T-cell memory formation after mild COVID-19. TCRdb analysed the 5' RACE reads with MiXCR anew, one entry per CDR3 protein. Of over 350,000 distinct CDR3 sequences in the sample, 20% to 25% were seen once. The specimen sequenced was PBMCs or a T cell subset sorted from them (not recorded which). The receptors shown here come from an adult woman who had mild COVID-19 (a few samples of this study predate the infection). Cell type and time point are not known. The CDR3 runs from the conserved cysteine through the conserved F or W. The order of the fields is D gene, clone size, J gene, V gene, CDR3 protein, CDR3 DNA. A D gene is named only where the DNA matches it firmly. Only some rows state a clone size, as once, few, many or a class for expanded clones.

d_call: .; clone_size: .; j_call: TRBJ2-6; v_call: TRBV4-2; cdr3_aa: CASSQDWRDISIGANVLTF; cdr3_nt: TGTGCCAGCAGCCAAGATTGGAGGGACATTTCTATTGGGGCCAACGTCCTGACTTTC
d_call: TRBD1; clone_size: few; j_call: TRBJ1-1; v_call: TRBV11-1; cdr3_aa: CDSSHGQALKLTEAFF; cdr3_nt: TGTGACAGCAGCCATGGACAGGCTCTAAAATTGACTGAAGCTTTCTTT
d_call: .; clone_size: few; j_call: TRBJ2-4; v_call: TRBV5-1; cdr3_aa: CASTPGMLSRERNIQYF; cdr3_nt: TGCGCCAGCACCCCCGGTATGTTGAGTAGGGAGAGGAACATTCAGTACTTC
d_call: .; clone_size: few; j_call: TRBJ2-7; v_call: TRBV5-5; cdr3_aa: CASSLVAEDLYF; cdr3_nt: TGTGCCAGCAGCTTGGTTGCTGAGGACCTGTACTTC
d_call: TRBD2; clone_size: .; j_call: TRBJ2-1; v_call: TRBV5-1; cdr3_aa: CASSRETSGSTYNEQFF; cdr3_nt: TGCGCCAGCAGCCGGGAGACTAGCGGGAGTACCTACAATGAGCAGTTCTTC
d_call: TRBD2; clone_size: few; j_call: TRBJ2-3; v_call: TRBV9; cdr3_aa: CASSSGTSGRADTQYF; cdr3_nt: TGTGCCAGCAGCTCCGGGACTAGCGGGAGAGCAGATACGCAGTATTTT
d_call: TRBD1; clone_size: .; j_call: TRBJ2-1; v_call: TRBV5-1; cdr3_aa: CASSNGQGSHNEQFF; cdr3_nt: TGCGCCAGCAGCAACGGACAGGGAAGCCACAATGAGCAGTTCTTC
d_call: .; clone_size: .; j_call: TRBJ2-7; v_call: TRBV20-1; cdr3_aa: CSARDGGHGGYEQYF; cdr3_nt: TGCAGTGCTAGAGATGGGGGACACGGGGGCTACGAGCAGTACTTC
d_call: TRBD1; clone_size: .; j_call: TRBJ2-2; v_call: TRBV5-1; cdr3_aa: CASTSGTGHTGELFF; cdr3_nt: TGCGCCAGCACCTCCGGGACAGGGCACACCGGGGAGCTGTTTTTT
d_call: .; clone_size: .; j_call: TRBJ1-2; v_call: TRBV12-3/TRBV12-4; cdr3_aa: CASSLVGKGYTF; cdr3_nt: TGTGCCAGCAGTTTAGTAGGGAAAGGGTACACCTTC
d_call: TRBD1; clone_size: .; j_call: TRBJ1-4; v_call: TRBV7-6; cdr3_aa: CASSSGQGEWGVFF; cdr3_nt: TGTGCCAGCAGCTCTGGACAGGGGGAATGGGGCGTGTTTTTT
d_call: .; clone_size: few; j_call: TRBJ1-2; v_call: TRBV20-1; cdr3_aa: CSARDKLEIPDTF; cdr3_nt: TGCAGTGCTAGGGACAAGTTAGAAATCCCTGACACCTTC
d_call: .; clone_size: .; j_call: TRBJ2-7; v_call: TRBV4-1; cdr3_aa: CASSQDTLVGVAYEQYF; cdr3_nt: TGCGCCAGCAGCCAAGACACCCTAGTGGGGGTGGCCTACGAGCAGTACTTC
d_call: .; clone_size: few; j_call: TRBJ2-7; v_call: TRBV10-3; cdr3_aa: CAISDRGARDEQYF; cdr3_nt: TGTGCCATCAGTGACCGGGGGGCCCGGGACGAGCAGTACTTC
d_call: TRBD1; clone_size: .; j_call: TRBJ1-2; v_call: TRBV9; cdr3_aa: CASSVDTGEHGYTF; cdr3_nt: TGTGCCAGCAGCGTAGACACAGGGGAACATGGCTACACCTTC
d_call: .; clone_size: few; j_call: TRBJ2-5; v_call: TRBV10-3; cdr3_aa: CAIGRAGPEETQYF; cdr3_nt: TGTGCCATCGGGCGTGCAGGGCCAGAAGAGACCCAGTACTTC
d_call: .; clone_size: few; j_call: TRBJ2-7; v_call: TRBV28; cdr3_aa: CASSIDNFSSYEQYF; cdr3_nt: TGTGCCAGCAGTATCGACAATTTCAGCTCCTACGAGCAGTACTTC
d_call: TRBD1; clone_size: .; j_call: TRBJ2-1; v_call: TRBV18; cdr3_aa: CASSPIPRGQGNEQFF; cdr3_nt: TGTGCCAGCTCACCGATACCGCGGGGACAGGGCAATGAGCAGTTCTTC
d_call: TRBD1; clone_size: few; j_call: TRBJ1-1; v_call: TRBV6-5; cdr3_aa: CASSRQGGKAEAFF; cdr3_nt: TGTGCCAGCAGCAGACAGGGAGGGAAGGCTGAAGCTTTCTTT
d_call: .; clone_size: few; j_call: TRBJ2-1; v_call: TRBV4-3; cdr3_aa: CASSQDTGSYNEQFF; cdr3_nt: TGCGCCAGCAGCCAAGATACGGGATCCTACAATGAGCAGTTCTTC
d_call: .; clone_size: .; j_call: TRBJ2-7; v_call: TRBV29-1; cdr3_aa: CSVQQGGSAQYF; cdr3_nt: TGCAGCGTCCAGCAGGGGGGATCAGCGCAGTACTTC
d_call: .; clone_size: .; j_call: TRBJ2-3; v_call: TRBV20-1; cdr3_aa: CSEGTPSTDTQCF; cdr3_nt: TGCAGTGAGGGCACTCCTAGCACAGATACGCAGTGCTTT
d_call: .; clone_size: few; j_call: TRBJ2-1; v_call: TRBV7-6; cdr3_aa: CASSSANNNEQFF; cdr3_nt: TGTGCCTCCTCATCCGCCAACAACAATGAGCAGTTCTTC
d_call: .; clone_size: few; j_call: TRBJ2-5; v_call: TRBV28; cdr3_aa: CASSPDWRTQYF; cdr3_nt: TGTGCCAGCAGCCCGGACTGGCGGACCCAGTACTTC
d_call: .; clone_size: .; j_call: TRBJ1-2; v_call: TRBV7-3; cdr3_aa: CASISLARSNGYTF; cdr3_nt: TGTGCCAGCATCTCGTTAGCCAGGAGCAATGGCTACACCTTC
d_call: TRBD2; clone_size: few; j_call: TRBJ2-5; v_call: TRBV20-1; cdr3_aa: CSATSGETQYF; cdr3_nt: TGCAGTGCAACTAGCGGCGAGACCCAGTACTTC
d_call: .; clone_size: .; j_call: TRBJ1-5; v_call: TRBV20-1; cdr3_aa: CSAPVGGPNQPQHF; cdr3_nt: TGCAGTGCCCCGGTCGGCGGTCCCAATCAGCCCCAGCATTTT
d_call: TRBD2; clone_size: .; j_call: TRBJ2-5; v_call: TRBV6-5; cdr3_aa: CASSQKGGSALETQYF; cdr3_nt: TGTGCCAGCAGTCAGAAGGGCGGGAGCGCCCTAGAGACCCAGTACTTC
d_call: .; clone_size: .; j_call: TRBJ1-6; v_call: TRBV20-1; cdr3_aa: CSAPGILPGSPLHF; cdr3_nt: TGCAGTGCCCCAGGGATTCTCCCGGGTTCACCCCTCCACTTT